This note documents a single T cell receptor (beta chain) sequence. Its antigen is unknown. The germline V gene encodes CDR1 KGHDR and CDR2 SFDVKD. CDR3 length: 12 residues. V dropped 8 bases and J dropped 5 bases, with 8 bases sitting between them. It was RNA transcripts that yielded the amplified TCR beta CDR3 regions. HTBI primers were employed in a first-round RT-PCR of the TCR CDR3. A single record per CDR3 protein comes from TCRdb applying MiXCR to the multiplex PCR reads. Among some 800,000 distinct CDR3 sequences listed, over 35% were seen once. The entry originates in a study of T cells in Graves' hyperthyroidism and ophthalmopathy. Study results and limitations: The model made its ophthalmopathy prediction, and onset followed a median roughly 6.5 months later.

The sample was blood. This TCR was sampled from a man aged 18 to 29 with Graves' hyperthyroidism. This chain connects TRBV24-1 to TRBJ2-2; D may be TRBD2 (5 bases). CDR3 sequence (DNA): TGTGCCACCAACTCGGGAACCGGGGAGCTGTTTTTT. Its translation is CATNSGTGELFF.